The 15 T cell receptor beta chains in this list originate from one sample, sequenced in a study. MiXCR, applied by TCRdb to the RT-PCR reads, yields one record per CDR3 protein. This repertoire shows more than 550,000 distinct CDR3 sequences, 13% to 15% found once; its top ten account for around 3.3%. The specimen sequenced was memory CD4+ T cells from blood. These receptors came from a female donor in good health, serving as a healthy control.

This clonotype appeared a few times. The chain recombines TRBV12-3 or TRBV12-4 with TRBJ2-7; either TRBD1 or TRBD2 may supply D (5 bases each). V dropped 3 bases and J dropped 3 bases, with 15 bases sitting between them. This CDR3 has 15 amino acids. The CDR3 DNA reads TGTGCCAGCAGTTTGGCAGGGACGAGAGGCTACGAGCAGTACTTC. Translation gives CASSLAGTRGYEQYF.

This clonotype appeared many times. The V call is TRBV5-1, the J call TRBJ1-6; the D is unclear. The CDR3 length is 15 residues. From germline, CDR1 is SGHRS and CDR2 YFSETQ. The V end lost 0 bases, the J end lost 7 bases, and 11 bases lay between the germline ends. CDR3: CASSLGGFGNSPLHF. In DNA form, the CDR3 reads TGCGCCAGCAGCTTGGGTGGGTTTGGCAATTCACCCCTCCACTTT. Full variable domain (rest looked up from reference TRBV5-1 and TRBJ1-6): KAGVTQTPRYLIKTRGQQVTLSCSPISGHRSVSWYQQTPGQGLQFLFEYFSETQRNKGNFPGRFSGRQFSNSRSEMNVSTLELGDSALYLCASSLGGFGNSPLHFGNGTRLTVT.

V is TRBV6-2 or TRBV6-3 and J is TRBJ2-7, with 7 bases lining up with TRBD1. The CDR3 length is 13 residues. J lost 6 bases, V lost 6 bases, and 8 bases had no gene match. The germline CDR1 and CDR2 sequences are MNHEY and SVGEGT. In DNA form, the CDR3 reads TGTGCCAGCAGAGCCACAGGGGTGGGCGAGCAGTACTTC. Protein sequence: CASRATGVGEQYF.

This clonotype was picked up a small number of times. The rearrangement joins TRBV7-9 to TRBJ2-1; 12 bases agree with TRBD2. Germline CDR1 SEHNR, CDR2 FQNEAQ (reference sequence). V shed 3 bases and J 8 bases; nucleotides not matched to a gene: 5. CDR3 length equals 15 residues. Here the CDR3 reads CASSFPSGRADEQFF. The DNA for the CDR3 is TGTGCCAGCAGCTTTCCTAGCGGGAGGGCCGATGAGCAGTTCTTC.

The chain recombines TRBV20-1 with TRBJ2-1; TRBD2 aligns across 14 bases. V lost 4 bases and J lost 8; bases outside the gene matches: 7. Germline V gives CDR1 DFQATT, CDR2 SNEGSKA (reference sequence). The CDR3 length is 15 residues. The CDR3 coding sequence is TGCAGTGCTAAGGCGGGACTAGCGGGAGTATATGAGCAGTTCTTC. Protein: CSAKAGLAGVYEQFF.

Details on this clonotype: This could be a read error, since a much larger clone is one nucleotide away. The chain links TRBV6-2 or TRBV6-3 to TRBJ1-5, with D perhaps TRBD1 (6 bases). CDR3 length equals 14 residues. Germline V gene sequence: CDR1 MNHEY, CDR2 SVGEGT. Trimming cost V 5 bases and J 3 bases, with 11 bases left between them. The CDR3 nucleotides are TGTGCCAGCAGTGACAGGAAAATCAATCAGCCCCAGCATTTT. Its translation: CASSDRKINQPQHF.

This clonotype was seen repeatedly, ten times or more. The CDR3 here is CASSQGLAGVGNNEQFF. For the CDR3, the DNA is TGCGCCAGCAGCCAAGGACTAGCGGGAGTTGGAAACAATGAGCAGTTCTTC. The chain joins TRBV4-3 to TRBJ2-1, with 12 bases that match TRBD2. The length of the CDR3 is 17 residues. V lost 1 base and J lost 5; bases outside the gene matches: 6. Germline V gene sequence: CDR1 LGHNA, CDR2 YSLEER.

The sample holds many counts of this clonotype. The rearrangement uses TRBV6-5 and TRBJ2-2; no definite D call. With 6 bases removed from V and 1 base from J, the gap between germline ends came to 6 bases. The V gene's germline CDR1 is MNHEY and CDR2 SVGAGI. The CDR3 runs to 13 residues. The CDR3, as DNA: TGTGCCAGCAGGGGTTTGAACACCGGGGAGCTGTTTTTT. Its protein is CASRGLNTGELFF.

The V gene is TRBV3-1, the J gene TRBJ2-7; no firm D call. This CDR3 has 12 amino acids. The ends were cut back, 2 bases at V and 3 bases at J, with 5 bases in the middle. CDR1 and CDR2 from the germline V gene are LGHDT and YNNKEL (reference sequence). CDR3: CASSQKNYEQYF. The DNA for the CDR3 is TGTGCCAGCAGCCAAAAAAACTACGAGCAGTACTTC.

This clonotype was seen ten or more times. The rearrangement links TRBV12-3 or TRBV12-4 to TRBJ1-6, with 10 bases matching TRBD1. The ends lost 6 bases at V and 9 bases at J; junction bases unmatched: 5. This CDR3 has 14 residues. The CDR3 here is CASSARTGGSPLHF. CDR3 bases: TGTGCCAGCAGCGCACGGACAGGGGGTTCACCCCTCCACTTT.

The chain carries TRBV27 and TRBJ1-5, with D hard to call. The germline CDR1 and CDR2 sequences are MNHEY and SMNVEV (reference sequence). Trimming cost V 3 bases and J 0 bases, with 12 bases left between them. CDR3 size: 16 residues. Written as DNA, the CDR3 is TGTGCCAGCAGTTTTTTGGCGTCCGATAGCAATCAGCCCCAGCATTTT. This sequence encodes CASSFLASDSNQPQHF.

This clonotype has a handful of counts. The chain uses TRBV20-1 and TRBJ1-2; D uncertain. Germline V CDR1 and CDR2: DFQATT, SNEGSKA (reference sequence). V was pared by 6 bases and J by 6 bases, with 11 bases between. This CDR3 has 11 residues. CDR3: CSASANDGYTF. Written as DNA, the CDR3 is TGCAGTGCGTCGGCGAACGATGGCTACACCTTC.

This clonotype has only a few counts. An end of the junction differs from the germline gene, which may be a read error. The chain couples TRBV7-7 to TRBJ2-1; 7 nucleotides line up with TRBD2. CDR1 SSHAT and CDR2 FNYEAQ come from the germline V gene (reference sequence). The CDR3 is 15 amino acids. The CDR3 bases are TGTGCTAGCAGCTTAGGGGCGGGAGAGGTAGATGAGCAGTTCTTC. It is translated as CASSLGAGEVDEQFF.

This sequence joins TRBV7-2 and TRBJ1-1; D not resolved. Trimming removed 2 bases from V and 6 bases from J, with 16 bases in between. This CDR3 region has 15 residues. CDR1 is SGHTA and CDR2 is FQGNSA in the germline V gene. The CDR3 spells CASSLQLGSVSEAFF. The CDR3 region has the DNA TGTGCCAGCAGCTTACAGTTGGGCAGCGTCTCTGAAGCTTTCTTT.

This clonotype was seen only a few times. The rearrangement joins TRBV5-1 to TRBJ2-7, with 8 positions matching TRBD1. CDR1 SGHRS and CDR2 YFSETQ come from the germline V gene. V lost 5 bases, J lost 0 bases, and 4 bases stayed unmatched. This CDR3 is 14 amino acids long. CDR3 loop: CASRQGVISYEQYF. For the CDR3, the DNA is TGCGCCAGCAGACAGGGGGTTATCTCCTACGAGCAGTACTTC.